This TCR beta chain is from a study of breast tumors, draining lymph nodes, adjacent tissues. Overall study results and limits: That most tumor T cells come from lymph nodes remained unproven. Tumor repertoires ranked between lymph nodes and nontumor tissue in diversity, with V and J gene preferences. Most tumor T cells seemingly derive from lymph node, then expand in tumor.

This clonotype was seen a handful of times. Its antigen is as yet unknown. A much larger clone differs by one base, so this may be a read error. The germline V gene encodes CDR1 DFQATT and CDR2 SNEGSKA (reference sequence). There are 12 residues in the CDR3. TCRdb analysed the multiplex PCR reads with MiXCR anew, one entry per CDR3 protein. Of under 75,000 distinct CDR3 sequences listed, less than 60% were seen once; the top ten hold roughly 19%. The sample comprised breast tumor tissue. The sequence came from a female donor with breast cancer. Some clones in this sample may be carry-over from other donors' samples. The chain carries TRBV20-1 and TRBJ1-6; D gene unclear. Here the CDR3 reads CSARRSNPPPHF. The CDR3 DNA reads TGCAGTGCTAGGAGATCTAATCCACCCCCCCACTTT.